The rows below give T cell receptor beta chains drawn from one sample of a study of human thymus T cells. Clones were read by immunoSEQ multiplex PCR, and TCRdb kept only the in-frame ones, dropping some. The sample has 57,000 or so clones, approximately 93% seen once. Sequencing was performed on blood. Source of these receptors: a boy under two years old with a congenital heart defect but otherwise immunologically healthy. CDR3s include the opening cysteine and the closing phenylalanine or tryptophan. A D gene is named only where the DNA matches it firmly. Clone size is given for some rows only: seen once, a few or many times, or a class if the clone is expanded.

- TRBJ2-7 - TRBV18 CASSPPARAYEQYF TGTGCCAGCTCACCACCGGCCAGGGCCTACGAGCAGTACTTC
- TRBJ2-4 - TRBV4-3 CASSQEHSLAKNIQYF TGCGCCAGCAGCCAAGAACACAGCCTAGCCAAAAACATTCAGTACTTC
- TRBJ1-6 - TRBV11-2 CASSLGTWGRREGYSPLHF TGTGCCAGCAGCTTAGGAACGTGGGGACGTAGAGAGGGTTATTCACCCCTCCACTTT
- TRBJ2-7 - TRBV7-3 CASSLKPGNYEQYF TGTGCCAGCAGCTTAAAGCCGGGGAACTACGAGCAGTACTTC
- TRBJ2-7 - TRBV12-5 CASGPPPGPPGYEQYF TGTGCTAGTGGTCCCCCACCGGGCCCCCCGGGTTACGAGCAGTACTTC
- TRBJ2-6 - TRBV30 CAWRGGWANVLTF TGTGCCTGGAGGGGGGGTTGGGCCAACGTCCTGACTTTC
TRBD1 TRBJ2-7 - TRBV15 CATSGDRGNEQYF TGTGCCACCAGCGGGGACAGGGGGAACGAGCAGTACTTC
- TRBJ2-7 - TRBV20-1 CGGESSYEQYF TGCGGGGGAGAAAGTTCCTACGAGCAGTACTTC
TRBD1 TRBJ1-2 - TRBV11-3 CASSLETGMSGYTF TGTGCCAGCAGCTTAGAGACAGGGATGAGTGGCTACACCTTC
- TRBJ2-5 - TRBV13 CASSLRQAQVTQYF TGTGCCAGCAGCCTCCGACAAGCGCAAGTGACCCAGTACTTC
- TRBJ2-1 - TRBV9 CASSLGGPYNEQFF TGTGCCAGCAGCTTGGGAGGTCCCTACAATGAGCAGTTCTTC
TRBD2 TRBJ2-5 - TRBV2 CASSVHGTSGPQETQYF TGTGCCAGCAGTGTCCACGGGACTAGCGGACCCCAAGAGACCCAGTACTTC
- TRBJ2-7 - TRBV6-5 CASSYSASSYEQYF TGTGCCAGCAGTTACTCAGCTTCCTCCTACGAGCAGTACTTC
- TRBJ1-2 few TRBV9 CASSPHYGYTF TGTGCCAGCAGCCCTCATTATGGCTACACCTTC
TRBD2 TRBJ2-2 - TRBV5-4 CASSTPGLAGTGELFF TGTGCCAGCAGTACACCGGGACTAGCGGGTACCGGGGAGCTGTTTTTT
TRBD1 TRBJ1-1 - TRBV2 CASSYGQGTIEAFF TGTGCCAGCAGCTACGGACAGGGTACGATTGAAGCTTTCTTT
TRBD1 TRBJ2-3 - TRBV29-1 CSGTGYPGQPTDTQYF TGCAGCGGGACGGGGTACCCGGGACAGCCCACAGATACGCAGTATTTT
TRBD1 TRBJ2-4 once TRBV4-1 CASSQGGQGRLAKNIQYF TGCGCCAGCAGCCAAGGGGGACAGGGGAGGCTAGCCAAAAACATTCAGTACTTC
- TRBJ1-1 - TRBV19 CASSISGNTEAFF TGTGCCAGTAGTATCAGCGGTAACACTGAAGCTTTCTTT
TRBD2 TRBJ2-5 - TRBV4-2 CASSQDGLAGETQYF TGTGCCAGCAGCCAAGATGGACTAGCGGGAGAGACCCAGTACTTC
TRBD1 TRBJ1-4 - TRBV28 CASGTVEKLFF TGTGCCAGCGGGACAGTGGAAAAACTGTTTTTT
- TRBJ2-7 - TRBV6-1 CASSEGRYGPPYSYEQYF TGTGCCAGCAGTGAAGGGAGATACGGACCCCCATACTCCTACGAGCAGTACTTC
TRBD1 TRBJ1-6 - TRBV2 CASSPRQGTYNSPLHF TGTGCCAGCAGTCCGAGACAGGGGACCTATAATTCACCCCTCCACTTT
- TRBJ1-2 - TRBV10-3 CAISEYAGAYGYTF TGTGCCATCAGTGAGTACGCAGGAGCGTATGGCTACACCTTC
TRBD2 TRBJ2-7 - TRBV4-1 CASSHLPQAGANHEQYF TGCGCCAGCAGCCACCTACCACAAGCGGGAGCGAACCACGAGCAGTACTTC
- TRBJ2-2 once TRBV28 CASSLGNTGELFF TGTGCCAGCAGTTTGGGGAACACCGGGGAGCTGTTTTTT
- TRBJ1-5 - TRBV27 CASSLSYGVANQPQHF TGTGCCAGCAGTTTATCGTATGGGGTAGCCAATCAGCCCCAGCATTTT
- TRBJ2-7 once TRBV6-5 CASSYLDGWGEQYF TGTGCCAGCAGTTACCTTGACGGATGGGGCGAGCAGTACTTC
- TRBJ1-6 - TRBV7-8 CASLEGGYNSPLHF TGTGCCAGCCTCGAAGGGGGCTATAATTCACCCCTCCACTTT
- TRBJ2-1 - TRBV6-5 CASRGSQFEQFF TGTGCCAGCAGAGGGAGTCAATTTGAGCAGTTCTTC
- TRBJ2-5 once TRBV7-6 CASSLVGLQETQYF TGTGCCAGCAGCTTGGTCGGGCTCCAAGAGACCCAGTACTTC
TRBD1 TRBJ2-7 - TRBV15 CATSSGDRGYEQYF TGTGCCACCAGCAGCGGAGACAGGGGATACGAGCAGTACTTC
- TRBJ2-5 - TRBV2 CASSAILSGQETQYF TGTGCCAGCAGTGCTATCCTTAGCGGCCAAGAGACCCAGTACTTC
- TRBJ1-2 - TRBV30 CAWSAGHGYTF TGTGCCTGGAGTGCAGGGCATGGCTACACCTTC
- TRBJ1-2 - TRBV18 CASSPSVDYGYTF TGTGCCAGCTCACCCTCGGTGGATTATGGCTACACCTTC
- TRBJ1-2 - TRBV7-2 CASSLGGTNYGYTF TGTGCCAGCAGCTTAGGAGGTACTAACTATGGCTACACCTTC
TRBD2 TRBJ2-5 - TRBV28 CASSPGLAAGGETQYF TGTGCCAGCAGTCCGGGACTAGCGGCAGGGGGGGAGACCCAGTACTTC
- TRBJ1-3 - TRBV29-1 CSVEGGGIGNTIYF TGCAGCGTTGAAGGCGGGGGCATAGGAAACACCATATATTTT
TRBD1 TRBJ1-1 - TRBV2 CASSEQGAGNTEAFF TGTGCCAGCAGTGAGCAGGGGGCGGGGAACACTGAAGCTTTCTTT
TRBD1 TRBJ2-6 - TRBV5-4 CASSLEGARSGANVLTF TGTGCCAGCAGCTTAGAGGGGGCCCGCTCTGGGGCCAACGTCCTGACTTTC
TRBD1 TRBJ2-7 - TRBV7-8 CASSLRTGGKEQYF TGTGCCAGCAGCTTAAGGACAGGGGGGAAGGAGCAGTACTTC